This TCR beta chain is drawn from a study of blood T cell repertoires in COVID-19. About the study: Specimens from acute and convalescent COVID-19 originated in the United States, Italy and Spain. T cells, B-cell-depleted T cells, or PBMCs provided the cDNA or gDNA that served as material.

Deletions cut 0 bases from V and 6 bases from J, with 9 bases between. The CDR3 length is 14 residues. Germline lookup yields CDR1 LGHNA and CDR2 YNFKEQ. Using immunoSEQ multiplex PCR, the repertoire was profiled, and TCRdb retains in-frame clones only, with some absent. The table has approximately 200,000 clones, roughly 80% seen once; the top ten hold more than 9%. The sample was peripheral blood. The TCR originated in a woman of 80 years or more with acute or convalescent COVID-19. V and J are TRBV4-2 and TRBJ2-1; D remains ambiguous. The CDR3, as DNA: TGTGCCAGCAGCCAAGATGAGGCCCTCAATGAGCAGTTCTTC. Its translation is CASSQDEALNEQFF.